This T cell receptor (beta chain) is drawn from a study of PD-1 blockade in classical Hodgkin lymphoma. Broader study findings: Baseline diversity was lower in partial responders and progressors than complete responders.

A word on this clone: What it binds is not known.

Clones were read by immunoSEQ multiplex PCR, and TCRdb kept only the in-frame ones, dropping some. The table lists some 84,000 clones, around 86% of them singletons. From germline, CDR1 is SGHTS and CDR2 YDEGEE. Trimming removed 5 bases at V and 7 bases at J, with 9 bases between. The CDR3 is 11 amino acids. Each patient experienced a relapse that followed autologous stem cell transplantation, and brentuximab vedotin exposure varied. The chain is built from TRBV5-8 and TRBJ1-2; D remains unclear. This clonotype was sampled from a human donor with classical Hodgkin lymphoma. Sequences were derived from peripheral blood mononuclear cells (PBMCs), sampled at baseline. CDR3 amino acids: CASRLRGGYTF. The CDR3 DNA sequence: TGTGCCAGCAGACTTCGGGGTGGCTACACCTTC.